This section outlines one T cell receptor (beta chain) sequence together with its context. The antigen is undetermined. Isolation of PBMCs gave at least 7 million cells per sample. This CDR3 region has 15 residues. CDR1 and CDR2 (germline): DFQATT, SNEGSKA (reference sequence). Unmatched junction bases numbered 7, after V lost 5 bases and J lost 1 base. The entry originates in a study of blood T cells in healthy people across ages. Study results and caveats: Samples with more naive T cells showed higher observed beta diversity. The long-lived group displayed more naive CD4+ cells, plus higher diversity, than the aged donors did. It was not possible, with unsorted PBMCs, to conclusively compare naive and antigen-experienced cells.

Next came a second PCR, run for roughly 6 to 11 cycles, which used a sample-barcoded 5' primer along with a J-beta primer mix. Each CDR3 protein gets one entry after TCRdb re-called the 5' RACE reads with MiXCR. In the table there are 1.4 million to 1.5 million distinct CDR3 sequences, around 39% of which are singletons. The sequencing input was blood. This chain connects TRBV20-1 to TRBJ2-1; TRBD2 agrees at 8 bases. The clonotype comes from a woman between 18 and 30 years old in good health. The CDR3 region is CSAGPTGGSYNEQFF. CDR3 nucleotides: TGCAGTGCTGGACCTACGGGGGGGTCCTACAATGAGCAGTTCTTC.